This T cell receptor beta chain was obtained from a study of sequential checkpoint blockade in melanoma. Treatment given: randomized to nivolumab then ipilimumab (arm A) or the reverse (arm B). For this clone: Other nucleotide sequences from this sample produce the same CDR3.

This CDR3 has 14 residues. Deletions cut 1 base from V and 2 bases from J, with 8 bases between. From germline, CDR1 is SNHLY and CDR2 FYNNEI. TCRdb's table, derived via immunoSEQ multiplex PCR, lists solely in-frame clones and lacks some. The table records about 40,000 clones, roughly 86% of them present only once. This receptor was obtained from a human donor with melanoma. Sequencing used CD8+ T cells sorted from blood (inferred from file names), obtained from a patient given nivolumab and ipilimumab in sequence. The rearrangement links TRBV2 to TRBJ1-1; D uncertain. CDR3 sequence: CASSEVGGNTEAFF. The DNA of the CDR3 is TGTGCCAGCAGTGAAGTCGGCGGCAACACTGAAGCTTTCTTT.